The 28 T cell receptor beta chains in this list originate from one sample, sequenced in a study of cytomegalovirus exposure and HLA in healthy donors. Vbeta (60) and Jbeta (13) primers were used in the PCR. The protocol was immunoSEQ multiplex PCR, while the TCRdb copy is restricted to in-frame clones and leaves out a portion. Found here are 160,000 or so clones, approximately 80% of them singletons; the top ten hold 7%. What was sequenced was PBMCs. Receptors originate from a woman in her 40s in good health and CMV-seropositive.

The chain uses TRBV11-1 and TRBJ2-2; possible D gene TRBD2, 6 bases. This CDR3 region has 16 residues. Trimming took off 1 base at V and 3 bases at J, with 12 bases between the two ends. Germline values: CDR1 SGHAT, CDR2 FQDESV (reference sequence). As DNA, the CDR3 is TGTGCCAGCAGCTTAGGTGCTTTAGCGGACACCGGGGAGCTGTTTTTT. This codes for CASSLGALADTGELFF.

This sequence joins TRBV2 and TRBJ1-5; D is perhaps TRBD1 (6 bases). The ends were cut back, 6 bases at V and 5 bases at J, with 17 bases in the middle. This CDR3 contains 15 residues. Germline CDR1 is SNHLY and CDR2 is FYNNEI. CDR3 coding DNA: TGTGCCAGCAGGCTCGACAGGTTAGGGGATCAGCCCCAGCATTTT. It specifies CASRLDRLGDQPQHF.

The chain carries TRBV7-9 and TRBJ1-1; possibly TRBD1 for D (5 bases). The CDR3 spans 14 residues. V dropped 3 bases and J dropped 5 bases, with 13 bases sitting between them. Germline CDR1 is SEHNR and CDR2 is FQNEAQ (reference sequence). The CDR3 sequence: CASSLWQGRTEAFF. DNA of the CDR3: TGTGCCAGCAGCTTGTGGCAGGGTCGAACTGAAGCTTTCTTT.

The rearrangement uses TRBV19 and TRBJ1-5, with D possibly being TRBD1 (5 bases). V was cut by 3 bases and J by 4 bases, with 7 bases left in between. The CDR3 has 13 amino acids. Germline lookup yields CDR1 LNHDA and CDR2 SQIVND (reference sequence). CDR3 amino acids: CASSMTVNQPQHF. The CDR3 DNA is TGTGCCAGTAGTATGACAGTTAATCAGCCCCAGCATTTT.

V gene TRBV27 combines with J gene TRBJ2-5; a possible D gene is TRBD2 (5 bases). The ends were cut back, 6 bases at V and 4 bases at J, with 9 bases in the middle. This CDR3 contains 12 residues. The germline gives CDR1 MNHEY, CDR2 SMNVEV (reference sequence). CDR3 region: CASSLSGETQYF. The CDR3 DNA is TGTGCCAGCAGCCTCAGCGGAGAGACCCAGTACTTC.

This clone was observed a handful of times. V usage is TRBV10-2 and J usage is TRBJ2-2; 9 positions match TRBD2. This CDR3 is built from 15 residues. Germline V gene sequence: CDR1 WSHSY, CDR2 SAAADI. The V gene end was trimmed by 6 bases and the J gene end by 0 bases; junction bases not matched to a gene: 2. The CDR3: CASSLAGANTGELFF. As DNA, the CDR3 is TGCGCCAGCAGCTTAGCGGGGGCGAACACCGGGGAGCTGTTTTTT.

This clone was observed a few times. J is TRBJ1-1 and V is TRBV19; 10 bases are a match to TRBD1. Germline V gene sequence: CDR1 LNHDA, CDR2 SQIVND (reference sequence). Trimming removed 4 bases from V and 2 bases from J; junction bases left unmatched: 1. This CDR3 comprises 14 residues. The CDR3 region has the DNA TGTGCCAGTAGTAGGACAGGGGGTAACACTGAAGCTTTCTTT. Protein product: CASSRTGGNTEAFF.

The rearrangement joins TRBV7-8 to TRBJ2-1; D is perhaps TRBD1 (6 bases). Trimming removed 4 bases at V and 8 bases at J, with 15 bases between. CDR3 length: 14 amino acids. Germline CDR1 is SGHVS and CDR2 is FQNEAQ. CDR3 nucleotides: TGTGCCAGCAGCTCGGACAGAGCGTTCGATGAGCAGTTCTTC. This codes for CASSSDRAFDEQFF. Based on the CDR3 plus reference TRBV7-8 and TRBJ2-1, the full variable domain is GAGVSQSPRYKVAKRGQDVALRCDPISGHVSLFWYQQALGQGPEFLTYFQNEAQLDKSGLPSDRFFAERPEGSVSTLKIQRTQQEDSAVYLCASSSDRAFDEQFFGPGTRLTVL.

The chain combines TRBV19 with TRBJ1-5; 9 nucleotides agree with TRBD1. With V trimmed by 6 bases and J by 5 bases, 2 bases remained unmatched. The CDR3 spans 13 residues. The germline V gene has CDR1 LNHDA and CDR2 SQIVND (reference sequence). CDR3 amino acids: CASRGTGYQPQHF. The CDR3 DNA is TGTGCCAGTAGGGGGACAGGGTATCAGCCCCAGCATTTT.

This clone was seen a few times. The chain couples TRBV30 to TRBJ2-3; possibly TRBD2 for D (5 bases). Germline V gives CDR1 GTSNPN, CDR2 SVGIG (reference sequence). The V end lost 3 bases, the J end lost 14 bases, and 12 bases lay between the germline ends. This CDR3 is built from 10 residues. The CDR3 region is CAWSSGKPYF. CDR3 bases: TGTGCCTGGAGCTCCGGGAAGCCGTATTTT.

This clone was detected only a few times. This likely stems from a read error, as it lies one base from a far larger clone. Other DNA sequences from this sample encode an identical CDR3 as well. This rearrangement joins TRBV5-4 to TRBJ1-1, with TRBD1 identical over 7 bases. V lost 5 bases, J lost 0 bases, and 4 bases stayed unmatched. The CDR3 spans 14 residues. Germline V lookup: CDR1 SGHNT, CDR2 YYREEE (reference sequence). CDR3 in DNA: TGTGCCAGCAGAATAGACAGGGTGAACACTGAAGCTTTCTTT. It encodes CASRIDRVNTEAFF.

The genes are TRBV5-6 and TRBJ1-2, with 7 bases fitting TRBD1. The CDR3 length is 13 residues. The trim removed 0 bases at V and 5 bases at J, leaving 1 base unmatched. In germline, CDR1 is SGHDT, CDR2 YYEEEE. CDR3: CASSLDRGYGYTF. The CDR3 nucleotides read TGTGCCAGCAGCTTGGACAGGGGTTATGGCTACACCTTC.

CDR3 DNA: TGTGCCAGCAGTGCTTGTGAGCAGTTCTTC. This gives the protein CASSACEQFF. The chain joins TRBV6-4 to TRBJ2-1; D is unclear. Trimming stripped 4 bases from V and 9 bases from J, with 4 bases between. Germline V gene lookup returns CDR1 MRHNA and CDR2 SNTAGT. CDR3 length equals 10 residues.

The CDR3 here is CASSSSGAGALDEKLFF. DNA of the CDR3: TGTGCCAGCAGCTCCAGCGGTGCGGGAGCGTTAGACGAAAAACTGTTTTTT. The chain joins TRBV11-2 to TRBJ1-4, with D uncertain. Trimming removed 4 bases from V and 8 bases from J, with 23 bases in between. This CDR3 spans 17 amino acids. Germline CDR1 reads SGHAT; CDR2 reads FQNNGV.

The chain recombines TRBV4-1 with TRBJ2-2, with D maybe TRBD2 (6 bases). V was clipped by 1 base and J by 9 bases, with 18 bases between them. CDR1 MGHRA and CDR2 YSYEKL come from the germline V gene. This CDR3 contains 16 residues. The CDR3 sequence is CASSQAPGNLARELFF. CDR3 DNA: TGCGCCAGCAGCCAAGCTCCCGGAAATCTAGCGAGGGAGCTGTTTTTT.

This clone was seen only once. The CDR3 bases are TGTGCCAGCAGCTTAGGTCCGAATGAAAAACTGTTTTTT. Translating it yields CASSLGPNEKLFF. The chain is built from TRBV7-6 and TRBJ1-4; no clear D. The CDR3 length is 13 residues. Germline V gene lookup returns CDR1 SGHVS and CDR2 FNYEAQ. V lost 1 base, J lost 5 bases, and 5 bases lay in between.

The rearrangement links TRBV19 to TRBJ2-1, with 8 bases that match TRBD2. The V segment lost 3 bases and the J segment 5 bases; nucleotides outside the gene matches: 0. CDR3 length equals 13 residues. Germline loops: CDR1 LNHDA, CDR2 SQIVND (reference sequence). CDR3 nucleotides: TGTGCCAGTAGTATCGGGAGGGACAATGAGCAGTTCTTC. This translates into CASSIGRDNEQFF.

This chain uses TRBV20-1 with TRBJ2-7; D unclear. In germline, CDR1 is DFQATT, CDR2 SNEGSKA (reference sequence). This CDR3 is built from 11 residues. Trimming took 3 bases from V and 1 from J, leaving 4 bases between them. The CDR3 region is CSASHSYEQYF. As DNA, the CDR3 is TGCAGTGCTAGCCATTCCTACGAGCAGTACTTC.

The chain uses TRBV5-1 and TRBJ1-3, with D hard to call. From germline, CDR1 is SGHRS and CDR2 YFSETQ. V lost 0 bases and J lost 0, with 13 bases in between. There are 17 residues in the CDR3. The CDR3 DNA reads TGCGCCAGCAGCTTGGAGTGGAGCGAATACTCTGGAAACACCATATATTTT. Protein sequence: CASSLEWSEYSGNTIYF.

The V call is TRBV9, the J call TRBJ1-2; possible D gene TRBD1, 5 bases. CDR3 length equals 16 residues. The V gene's germline CDR1 is SGDLS and CDR2 YYNGEE. Trimming cost V 0 bases and J 2 bases, with 14 bases left between them. The DNA for the CDR3 is TGTGCCAGCAGCGTAGACCCCCAGGGAGGGAACTATGGCTACACCTTC. Encoded protein: CASSVDPQGGNYGYTF.

The genes are TRBV9 and TRBJ2-3, with 7 bases matching TRBD1. CDR1 and CDR2 from the germline V gene are SGDLS and YYNGEE. The ends lost 0 bases at V and 2 bases at J; junction bases unmatched: 6. The CDR3 covers 16 residues. CDR3 coding DNA: TGTGCCAGCAGCGTAGCTGGGACAGCAAACACAGATACGCAGTATTTT. This encodes CASSVAGTANTDTQYF.

This chain uses TRBV2 with TRBJ1-6; 9 bases align to TRBD1. The junction had 4 bases not matched to a gene; V was cut back by 6 bases and J by 10 bases. The CDR3 totals 13 residues. Per germline, CDR1 SNHLY and CDR2 FYNNEI. The CDR3 nucleotides are TGTGCCAGCAGGGCGGACAGGGGCTCACCCCTCCACTTT. Protein: CASRADRGSPLHF.

The chain uses TRBV6-6 and TRBJ2-7, with 8 nucleotides matching TRBD2. Trimming removed 4 bases from V and 7 bases from J; junction bases left unmatched: 9. The germline V gene encodes CDR1 MNHNY and CDR2 SVGAGI (reference sequence). The CDR3 sequence is 14 residues long. For the CDR3, the DNA is TGTGCCAGCAGTTCCCCGGGAGGGGGGCTAGAGCAGTACTTC. Translating gives CASSSPGGGLEQYF.

The gene calls are TRBV7-3 and TRBJ2-5; 16 positions agree with TRBD2. The germline V gene encodes CDR1 SGHTA and CDR2 FQGTGA. The CDR3 covers 17 residues. V shed 5 bases and J 4 bases; nucleotides not matched to a gene: 7. The CDR3: CASSLGTSGGATETQYF. The CDR3 DNA is TGTGCCAGCAGCCTCGGGACTAGCGGGGGGGCCACAGAGACCCAGTACTTC.

This clone was recorded a few times. The chain carries TRBV11-2 and TRBJ2-5, with TRBD2 matching 8 bases. V shed 0 bases, J shed 7 bases, and the junction held 4 bases outside the gene matches. Germline CDR1 and CDR2: SGHAT and FQNNGV. The CDR3 has 14 residues. The CDR3, as DNA: TGTGCCAGCAGCTTAGATGCGGGGGGCCGGACCCAGTACTTC. The encoded protein is CASSLDAGGRTQYF. Full variable domain (rest looked up from reference TRBV11-2 and TRBJ2-5): EAGVAQSPRYKIIEKRQSVAFWCNPISGHATLYWYQQILGQGPKLLIQFQNNGVVDDSQLPKDRFSAERLKGVDSTLKIQPAKLEDSAVYLCASSLDAGGRTQYFGPGTRLLVL.

The V call is TRBV7-8, the J call TRBJ2-5; 10 bases are shared with TRBD1. Germline V gene lookup returns CDR1 SGHVS and CDR2 FQNEAQ. The V segment lost 0 bases and the J segment 1 base; nucleotides outside the gene matches: 2. The CDR3 loop spans 16 amino acids. The CDR3 sequence is CASSLAGTGVQETQYF. The CDR3 coding sequence is TGTGCCAGCAGCTTAGCAGGGACAGGGGTCCAAGAGACCCAGTACTTC.

Ten or more counts support this clone. V usage is TRBV4-3 and J usage is TRBJ1-5, with D possibly matching TRBD1 (6 bases). The CDR3 contains 15 residues. Germline CDR1 and CDR2: LGHNA and YSLEER. The V end lost 0 bases, the J end lost 7 bases, and 13 bases lay between the germline ends. CDR3 in DNA: TGCGCCAGCAGCCAAGAGGCCAGGGGAGGGCAGCCCCAGCATTTT. It specifies CASSQEARGGQPQHF.

The rearrangement links TRBV11-1 to TRBJ2-7; 7 nucleotides agree with TRBD1. The V and J ends lost 5 bases and 5 bases, in that order; junction bases with no gene match: 12. Germline CDR1 SGHAT, CDR2 FQDESV (reference sequence). This CDR3 spans 15 amino acids. For the CDR3, the DNA is TGTGCCAGCAGCCCCTCGACAGGGAACTTACACGAGCAGTACTTC. Its translation: CASSPSTGNLHEQYF. Drawing the rest from reference TRBV11-1 and TRBJ2-7, the complete variable domain is EAEVAQSPRYKITEKSQAVAFWCDPISGHATLYWYRQILGQGPELLVQFQDESVVDDSQLPKDRFSAERLKGVDSTLKIQPAELGDSAMYLCASSPSTGNLHEQYFGPGTRLTVT.